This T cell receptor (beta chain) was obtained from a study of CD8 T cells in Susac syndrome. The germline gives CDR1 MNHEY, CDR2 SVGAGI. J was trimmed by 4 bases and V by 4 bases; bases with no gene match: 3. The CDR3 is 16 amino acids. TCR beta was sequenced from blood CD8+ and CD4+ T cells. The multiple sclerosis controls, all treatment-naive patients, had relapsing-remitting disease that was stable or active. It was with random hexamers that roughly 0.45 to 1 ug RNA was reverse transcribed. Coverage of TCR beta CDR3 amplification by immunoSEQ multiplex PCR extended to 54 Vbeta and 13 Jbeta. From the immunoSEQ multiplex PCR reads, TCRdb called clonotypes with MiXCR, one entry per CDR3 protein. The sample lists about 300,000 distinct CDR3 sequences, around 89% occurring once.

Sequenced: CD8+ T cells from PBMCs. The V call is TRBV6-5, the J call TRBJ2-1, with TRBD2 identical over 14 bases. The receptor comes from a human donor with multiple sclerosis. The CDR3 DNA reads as TGTGCCAGCAGTTCCGGACTAGCGGGGGGATACAATGAGCAGTTCTTC. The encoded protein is CASSSGLAGGYNEQFF.